This T cell receptor beta chain was observed in a study of blood T cells in healthy people across ages (dated by TCRdb to about 2015). General notes on the study: In model experiments, template switching captured about one uniquely barcoded TCR beta cDNA molecule for every two T cells. To avoid experimental bias, donors of different ages were randomly spread across the sequencing lanes. Two additional independent replicas of 1 million unique cDNA reads from the same blood draw were analyzed for two donors (one aged 18 to 29 and one aged 80 or older). Four age groups were formed from the donors: young (average about 17 years), middle-aged (approximately 40), aged (over 55) and long-lived (around 82). Using deep sequencing normalized with unique cDNA molecular identifiers, the study measured how TCR beta repertoire diversity changes with age. Study-wide findings and limitations: Because donor CMV infection status was unknown, age-related changes in expanded clonotypes were potentially confounded. Compared with the aged group, the long-lived group had more naive CD4+ T cells, fewer expanded clones and increased TCR diversity, a pattern suggesting age selection. Since profiling was done on bulk unsorted PBMCs, naive and antigen-experienced compartments could not be conclusively compared. As age increased, observed TCR beta diversity per million T cells dropped in a roughly linear way, and a significant reduction was already evident by age about 40. Total diversity estimates from one million sequenced T cells were considered lower bounds and underestimates. A strong correlation was found between observed TCR beta diversity and the percentage of naive T cells measured by flow cytometry.

The donors were 40 or so Caucasian individuals from Russia, aged roughly 6 to 100 years, who were systemically healthy. Each donor gave ten milliliters of peripheral blood, drawn into EDTA-treated Vacutainer tubes. PBMCs were isolated by Ficoll-Paque density-gradient centrifugation, with at least 6.5 million obtained per sample. Total RNA, at least 5 micrograms per sample, was extracted from PBMCs with Trizol reagent. For every donor, flow cytometry on a PBMC aliquot measured the percentage of naive CD45RAhigh/CD27high T cells. Receptor amplification or capture employed 5' RACE. TCRdb lists the instrument as Illumina HiSeq 2500. A second PCR of about 6 to 11 cycles was performed with a sample-barcoded 5' primer and a J-beta primer mix. A unique molecular identifier was introduced onto each TCR beta cDNA molecule by a template-switch 5' adaptor carrying 12 random nucleotides. Each sample yielded at least 3 million CDR3-containing paired-end reads. All of the RNA was converted into first-strand cDNA using the Mint cDNA synthesis kit, with a TRBC-specific oligonucleotide serving as the primer. After uracil-DNA glycosylase treatment, a first 18-cycle PCR used universal primers M1SS and BC2_uni_R on all cDNA. The study's processing was this. Normalization of each sample was performed by random selection of 1 million high-quality reads, each carrying a distinct molecular identifier. Reads sharing molecular identifiers were discarded rather than binned into consensus sequences. MiTCR, set to a Q25 quality threshold and the strictest error-elimination algorithm, was used for CDR3 identification, clonotype clustering and error correction. Lower-bound total TCR beta diversity was estimated with a nonparametric unseen species model using Euler transformation. Starting from the raw public reads, TCRdb applied fastp trimming at Q25, assembled clones with MiXCR and retained in-frame beta chains. Here each entry gathers all rows of one CDR3 protein and keeps the most common genes and DNA. What appears here as the V and J calls and clone size reflects TCRdb's work, not the paper's. Counted in this sample were about 1.8 million distinct CDR3 sequences; roughly 49% of them appeared once. Clones ranked in the top ten supply over 2% of the sample.

This clonotype was observed a handful of times. Its antigen is not yet known. No much larger clonotype is one base removed from it; base qualities were not supplied. The material sequenced was blood. This clonotype originated in a woman aged 35 to 49 in good health.

The DNA is TGCAGTGCTAGATGGGGGAGCGGGGCCAACGTCCTGACTTTC. This codes for CSARWGSGANVLTF. The rearrangement joined TRBV20-1 to TRBJ2-6, with the D call perhaps TRBD1 or TRBD2, as 5 bases match in each case. Between the V and J ends, shortened by 2 bases and 4 bases respectively, the junction contains 9 bases. Counted from cysteine to phenylalanine, this CDR3 has 14 amino acids. Only the CDR3 region is kept as DNA, spanning 42 bases read in frame from base 1. From a lookup of the germline V gene (reference sequence), CDR1 and CDR2 are DFQATT and SNEGSKA.